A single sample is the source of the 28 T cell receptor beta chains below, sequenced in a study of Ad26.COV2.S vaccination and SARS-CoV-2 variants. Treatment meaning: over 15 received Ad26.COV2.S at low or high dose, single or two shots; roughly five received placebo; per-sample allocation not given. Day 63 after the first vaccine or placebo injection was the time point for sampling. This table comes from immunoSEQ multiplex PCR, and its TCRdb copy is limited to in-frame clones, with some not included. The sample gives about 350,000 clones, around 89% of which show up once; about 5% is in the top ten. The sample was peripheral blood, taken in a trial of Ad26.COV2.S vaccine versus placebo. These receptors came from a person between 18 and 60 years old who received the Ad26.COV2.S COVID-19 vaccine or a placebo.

The CDR3 bases are TGTGCCAGTAGTAAACCCGGGACGGCCGTTAACTATGGCTACACCTTC. Translating it yields CASSKPGTAVNYGYTF. The V and J genes are TRBV19 and TRBJ1-2, with a tentative D call TRBD1 (5 bases). Germline CDR1 is LNHDA and CDR2 is SQIVND (reference sequence). The CDR3 runs 16 residues. V lost 4 bases and J lost 1, with 16 bases in between.

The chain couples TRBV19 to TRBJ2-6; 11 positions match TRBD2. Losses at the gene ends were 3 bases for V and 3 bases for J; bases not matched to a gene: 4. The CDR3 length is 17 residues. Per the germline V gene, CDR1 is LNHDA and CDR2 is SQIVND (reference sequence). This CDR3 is CASSISGGAGGANVLTF. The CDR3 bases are TGTGCCAGTAGTATTAGCGGGGGGGCCGGTGGGGCCAACGTCCTGACTTTC.

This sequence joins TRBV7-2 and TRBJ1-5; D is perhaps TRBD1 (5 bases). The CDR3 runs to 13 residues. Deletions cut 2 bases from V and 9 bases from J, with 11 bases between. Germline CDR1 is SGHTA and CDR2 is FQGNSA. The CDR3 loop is CASSLRGDTPQHF. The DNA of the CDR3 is TGTGCCAGCAGCTTACGGGGGGATACGCCCCAGCATTTT.

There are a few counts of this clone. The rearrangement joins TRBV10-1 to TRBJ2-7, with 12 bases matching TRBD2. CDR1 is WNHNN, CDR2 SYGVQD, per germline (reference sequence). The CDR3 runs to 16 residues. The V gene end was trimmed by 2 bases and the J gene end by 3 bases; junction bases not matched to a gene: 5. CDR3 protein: CASSEGLAGKVYEQYF. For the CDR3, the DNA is TGCGCCAGCAGTGAGGGACTAGCGGGAAAGGTCTACGAGCAGTACTTC.

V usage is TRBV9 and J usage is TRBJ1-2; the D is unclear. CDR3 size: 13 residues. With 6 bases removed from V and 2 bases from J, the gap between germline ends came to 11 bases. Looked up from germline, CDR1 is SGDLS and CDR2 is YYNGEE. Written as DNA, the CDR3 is TGTGCCAGCAACGGGCAGGAAAACTATGGCTACACCTTC. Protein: CASNGQENYGYTF.

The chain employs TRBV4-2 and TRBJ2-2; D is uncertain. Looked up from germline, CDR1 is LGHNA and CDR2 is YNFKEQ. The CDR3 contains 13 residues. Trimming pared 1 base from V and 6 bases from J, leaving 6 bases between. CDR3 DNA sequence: TGTGCCAGCAGCCAAGGACGATCCGGGGAGCTGTTTTTT. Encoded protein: CASSQGRSGELFF.

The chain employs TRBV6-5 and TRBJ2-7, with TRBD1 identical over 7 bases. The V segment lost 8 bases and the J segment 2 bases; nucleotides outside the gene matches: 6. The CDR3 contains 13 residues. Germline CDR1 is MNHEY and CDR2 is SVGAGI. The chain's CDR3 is CASLGTATYEQYF. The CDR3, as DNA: TGTGCCAGCTTGGGGACAGCAACCTACGAGCAGTACTTC.

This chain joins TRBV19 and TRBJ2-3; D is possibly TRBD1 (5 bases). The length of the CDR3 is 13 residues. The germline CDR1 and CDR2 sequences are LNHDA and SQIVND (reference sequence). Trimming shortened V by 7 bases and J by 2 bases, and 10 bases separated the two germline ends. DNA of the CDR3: TGTGCCAGTAATGGCAGGGACACAGATACGCAGTATTTT. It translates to CASNGRDTDTQYF.

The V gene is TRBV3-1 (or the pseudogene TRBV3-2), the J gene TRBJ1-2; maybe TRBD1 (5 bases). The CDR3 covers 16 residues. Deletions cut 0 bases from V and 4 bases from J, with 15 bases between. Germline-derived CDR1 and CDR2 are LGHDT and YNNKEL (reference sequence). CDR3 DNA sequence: TGTGCCAGCAGCCAAGAGGGGGTCCGGGCCTTCTATGGCTACACCTTC. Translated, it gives CASSQEGVRAFYGYTF.

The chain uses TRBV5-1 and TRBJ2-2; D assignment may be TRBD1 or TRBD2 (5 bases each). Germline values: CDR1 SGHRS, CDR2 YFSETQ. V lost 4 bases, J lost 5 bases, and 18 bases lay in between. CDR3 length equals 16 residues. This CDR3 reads CASSTQVQGPTGELFF. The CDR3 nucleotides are TGCGCCAGCAGCACTCAGGTGCAGGGACCAACCGGGGAGCTGTTTTTT. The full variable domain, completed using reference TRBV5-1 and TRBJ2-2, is KAGVTQTPRYLIKTRGQQVTLSCSPISGHRSVSWYQQTPGQGLQFLFEYFSETQRNKGNFPGRFSGRQFSNSRSEMNVSTLELGDSALYLCASSTQVQGPTGELFFGEGSRLTVL.

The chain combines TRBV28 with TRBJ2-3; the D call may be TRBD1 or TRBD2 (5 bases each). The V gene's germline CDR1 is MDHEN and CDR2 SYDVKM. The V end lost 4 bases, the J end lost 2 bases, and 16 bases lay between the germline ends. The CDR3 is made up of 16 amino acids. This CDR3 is CASSWAGTEDTDTQYF. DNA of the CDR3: TGTGCCAGCAGTTGGGCCGGGACGGAGGACACAGATACGCAGTATTTT.

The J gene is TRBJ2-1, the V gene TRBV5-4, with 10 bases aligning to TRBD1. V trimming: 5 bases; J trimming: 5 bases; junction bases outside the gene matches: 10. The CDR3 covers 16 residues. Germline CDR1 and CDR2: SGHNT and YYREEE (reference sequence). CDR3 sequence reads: CASRSDRQGADNEQFF. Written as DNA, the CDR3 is TGTGCCAGCAGATCCGATCGACAGGGGGCTGACAATGAGCAGTTCTTC. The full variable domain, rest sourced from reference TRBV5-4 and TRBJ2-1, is ETGVTQSPTHLIKTRGQQVTLRCSSQSGHNTVSWYQQALGQGPQFIFQYYREEENGRGNFPPRFSGLQFPNYSSELNVNALELDDSALYLCASRSDRQGADNEQFFGPGTRLTVL.

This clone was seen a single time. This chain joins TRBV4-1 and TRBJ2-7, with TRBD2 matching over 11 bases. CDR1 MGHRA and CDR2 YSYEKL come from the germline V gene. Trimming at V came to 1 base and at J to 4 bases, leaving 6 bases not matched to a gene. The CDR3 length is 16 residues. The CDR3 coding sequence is TGCGCCAGCAGCCAAGGGGTAGCGGGAGGGAGTTACGAGCAGTACTTC. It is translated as CASSQGVAGGSYEQYF.

The DNA of the CDR3 is TGTGCTAGTGGTTTGGGAGAACGTTCGGGCTACACCTTC. This codes for CASGLGERSGYTF. The rearrangement joins TRBV12-5 to TRBJ1-2, with unresolved D. V was trimmed by 1 base and J by 8 bases, leaving 11 bases between them. The CDR3 runs 13 residues. Germline V gene data show CDR1 as LGHNT and CDR2 as FRNRAP.

The CDR3 spells CAINGDSANTGELFF. The CDR3 DNA is TGTGCCATCAATGGTGACAGCGCGAACACCGGGGAGCTGTTTTTT. The rearrangement uses TRBV10-3 and TRBJ2-2, with D perhaps TRBD1 (5 bases). Germline values: CDR1 ENHRY, CDR2 SYGVKD. CDR3 length: 15 amino acids. Trimming cost V 7 bases and J 0 bases, with 12 bases left between them.

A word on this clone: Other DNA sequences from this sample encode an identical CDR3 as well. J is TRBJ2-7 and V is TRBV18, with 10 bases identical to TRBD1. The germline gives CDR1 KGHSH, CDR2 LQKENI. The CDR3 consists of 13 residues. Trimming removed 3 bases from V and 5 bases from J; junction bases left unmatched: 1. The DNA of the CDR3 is TGTGCCAGCTCACCGGGACAGGGGAACGAGCAGTACTTC. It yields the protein CASSPGQGNEQYF.

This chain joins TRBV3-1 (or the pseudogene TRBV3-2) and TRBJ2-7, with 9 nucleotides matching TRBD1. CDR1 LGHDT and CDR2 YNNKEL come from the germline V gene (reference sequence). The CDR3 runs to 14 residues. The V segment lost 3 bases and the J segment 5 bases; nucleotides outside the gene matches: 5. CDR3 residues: CASSHRDRVNEQYF. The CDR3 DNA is TGTGCCAGCAGCCACCGGGACAGGGTCAACGAGCAGTACTTC.

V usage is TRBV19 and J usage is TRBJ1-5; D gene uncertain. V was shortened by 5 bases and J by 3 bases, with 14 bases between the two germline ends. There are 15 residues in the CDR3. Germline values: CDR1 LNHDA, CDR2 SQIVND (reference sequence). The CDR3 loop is CASSLGSVYNQPQHF. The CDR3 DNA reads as TGTGCCAGTAGTTTGGGCTCCGTCTACAATCAGCCCCAGCATTTT.

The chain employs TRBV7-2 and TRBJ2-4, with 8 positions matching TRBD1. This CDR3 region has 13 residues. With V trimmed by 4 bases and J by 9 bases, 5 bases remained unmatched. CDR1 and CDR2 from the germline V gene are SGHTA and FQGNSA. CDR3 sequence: CASSSGQGGIQYF. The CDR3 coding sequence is TGTGCCAGCAGCTCCGGACAGGGCGGCATTCAGTACTTC.

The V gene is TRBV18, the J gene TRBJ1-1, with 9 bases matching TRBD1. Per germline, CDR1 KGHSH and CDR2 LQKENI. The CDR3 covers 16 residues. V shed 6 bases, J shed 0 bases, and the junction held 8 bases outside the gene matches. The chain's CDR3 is CASSLFGQGMNTEAFF. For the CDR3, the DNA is TGTGCCAGCTCGCTGTTTGGACAGGGGATGAACACTGAAGCTTTCTTT.

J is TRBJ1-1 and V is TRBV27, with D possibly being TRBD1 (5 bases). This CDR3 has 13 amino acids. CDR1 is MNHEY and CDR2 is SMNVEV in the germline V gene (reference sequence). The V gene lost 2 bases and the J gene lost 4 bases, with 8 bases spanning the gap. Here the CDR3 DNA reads TGTGCCAGCAGTTTAGGGGGAAGCACTGAAGCTTTCTTT. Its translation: CASSLGGSTEAFF.

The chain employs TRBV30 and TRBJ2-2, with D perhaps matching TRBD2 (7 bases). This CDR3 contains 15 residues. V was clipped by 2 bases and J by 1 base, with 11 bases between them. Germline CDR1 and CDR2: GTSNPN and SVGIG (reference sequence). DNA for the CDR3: TGTGCCTGGAGTAGGGGGGGAAGGAACACCGGGGAGCTGTTTTTT. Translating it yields CAWSRGGRNTGELFF.

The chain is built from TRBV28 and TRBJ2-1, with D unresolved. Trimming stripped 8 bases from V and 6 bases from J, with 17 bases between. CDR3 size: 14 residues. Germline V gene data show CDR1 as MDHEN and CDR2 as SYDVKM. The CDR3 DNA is TGTGCCAGCCGGCTGCCCCAAATGGGCAATGAGCAGTTCTTC. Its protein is CASRLPQMGNEQFF. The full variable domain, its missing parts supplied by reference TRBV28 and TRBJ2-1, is DVKVTQSSRYLVKRTGEKVFLECVQDMDHENMFWYRQDPGLGLRLIYFSYDVKMKEKGDIPEGYSVSREKKERFSLILESASTNQTSMYLCASRLPQMGNEQFFGPGTRLTVL.

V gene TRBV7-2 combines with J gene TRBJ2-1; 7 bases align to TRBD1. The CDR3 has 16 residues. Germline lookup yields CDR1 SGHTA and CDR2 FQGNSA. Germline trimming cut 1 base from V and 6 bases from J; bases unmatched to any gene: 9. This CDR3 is CASSLDATGWGNEQFF. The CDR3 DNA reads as TGTGCCAGCAGCTTAGATGCGACAGGGTGGGGCAATGAGCAGTTCTTC.

CDR3 bases: TGTGCCAGCAGCCAAGGCAGGAGTTCAGATACGCAGTATTTT. As protein: CASSQGRSSDTQYF. V gene TRBV3-1 (or the pseudogene TRBV3-2) combines with J gene TRBJ2-3; D is unclear. Germline loops: CDR1 LGHDT, CDR2 YNNKEL (reference sequence). Trimming pared 1 base from V and 4 bases from J, leaving 9 bases between. This CDR3 has 14 residues.

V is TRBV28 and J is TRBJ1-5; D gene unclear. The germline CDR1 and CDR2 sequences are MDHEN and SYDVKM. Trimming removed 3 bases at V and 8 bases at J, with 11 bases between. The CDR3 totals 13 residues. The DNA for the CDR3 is TGTGCCAGCAGTTTTGACAATATCAAGCCCCAGCATTTT. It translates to CASSFDNIKPQHF.

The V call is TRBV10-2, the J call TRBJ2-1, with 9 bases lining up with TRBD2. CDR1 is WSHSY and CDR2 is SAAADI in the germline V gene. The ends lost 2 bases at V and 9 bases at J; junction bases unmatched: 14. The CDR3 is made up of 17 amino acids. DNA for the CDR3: TGCGCCAGCAGTGAGCCTCTATCTCGTAGCGGGAGTACTGAGCAGTTCTTC. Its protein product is CASSEPLSRSGSTEQFF.

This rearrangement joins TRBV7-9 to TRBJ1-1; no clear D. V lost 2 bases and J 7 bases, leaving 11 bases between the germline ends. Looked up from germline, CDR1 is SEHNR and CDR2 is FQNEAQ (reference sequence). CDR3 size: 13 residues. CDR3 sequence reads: CASSLNVEGEAFF. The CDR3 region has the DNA TGTGCCAGCAGCTTAAACGTTGAAGGTGAAGCTTTCTTT.